These 7 T cell receptor beta chains originate from one sample sequenced in a study of T-cell memory formation after mild COVID-19. TCRdb re-analysed the 5' RACE reads in MiXCR, keeping a single row per CDR3 protein. The table shows hundreds of thousands of distinct CDR3 sequences, with approximately 19% occurring only once. The sample was PBMCs or a T cell subset sorted from them (not recorded which). The receptors come from a man aged 18 to 35 who had mild COVID-19 (a few samples of this study predate the infection). Cell type and time point are not known.

This clonotype was counted ten times or more. The V gene is TRBV5-1, the J gene TRBJ1-2; TRBD1 aligns across 7 bases. The V segment lost 2 bases and the J segment 3 bases; nucleotides outside the gene matches: 7. This CDR3 region has 15 residues. Per germline, CDR1 SGHRS and CDR2 YFSETQ. CDR3 coding DNA: TGCGCCAGCAGCTTACAGGGGACCCTCGACTATGGCTACACCTTC. This sequence encodes CASSLQGTLDYGYTF. The complete variable domain, with remaining parts taken from reference TRBV5-1 and TRBJ1-2, reads KAGVTQTPRYLIKTRGQQVTLSCSPISGHRSVSWYQQTPGQGLQFLFEYFSETQRNKGNFPGRFSGRQFSNSRSEMNVSTLELGDSALYLCASSLQGTLDYGYTFGSGTRLTVV.

This clonotype was found a few times. The V call is TRBV6-6, the J call TRBJ1-2; D is unclear. Trimming removed 6 bases from V and 2 bases from J, with 7 bases in between. The CDR3 is 12 amino acids. The germline CDR1 and CDR2 sequences are MNHNY and SVGAGI (reference sequence). CDR3 nucleotides: TGTGCCAGCAGCCTCCTGAACTATGGCTACACCTTC. The encoded protein is CASSLLNYGYTF.

About this clonotype itself: This sequence may be a read error, since a much larger clone differs from it by one base. The rearrangement links TRBV7-3 to TRBJ2-1; 8 nucleotides match TRBD2. Germline CDR1 is SGHTA and CDR2 is FQGTGA. The CDR3 extends over 15 amino acids. The trim removed 6 bases at V and 0 bases at J, leaving 4 bases unmatched. The DNA of the CDR3 is TGTGCCAGCAGACCCCTAGCGGGCTCCTACAATGAGCAGTTCTTC. This codes for CASRPLAGSYNEQFF.

The CDR3 spells CSARDPGLAALYEQYF. The CDR3 DNA sequence: TGCAGTGCTAGAGATCCGGGCCTAGCGGCCCTCTACGAGCAGTACTTC. This chain links TRBV20-1 with TRBJ2-7, with TRBD2 identical over 7 bases. The CDR3 has 16 residues. With V trimmed by 0 bases and J by 3 bases, 11 bases remained unmatched. In germline, CDR1 is DFQATT, CDR2 SNEGSKA (reference sequence).

This clonotype has just a few counts. For the CDR3, the DNA is TGTGCCTGGAGTTCCCCGGAAAGGTCCGGGCAGTACTTC. Translated, it gives CAWSSPERSGQYF. V and J are TRBV30 and TRBJ2-7; D not resolved. The V and J ends lost 2 bases and 9 bases respectively, with 17 bases between them. Germline-derived CDR1 and CDR2 are GTSNPN and SVGIG (reference sequence). The CDR3 covers 13 residues.

The table lists this clonotype with many counts. The CDR3 coding sequence is TGTGCCAGCAGATTGGGGGGTCCCCAAGAGACCCAGTACTTC. Its translation: CASRLGGPQETQYF. The J gene is TRBJ2-5, the V gene TRBV7-2; TRBD2 is a possible D gene (6 bases). This CDR3 comprises 14 residues. Germline V gene data show CDR1 as SGHTA and CDR2 as FQGNSA. Trimming took off 6 bases at V and 1 base at J, with 12 bases between the two ends.

This chain uses TRBV29-1 with TRBJ2-1; D perhaps matches TRBD1 (5 bases). Trimming took 7 bases from V and 1 from J, leaving 14 bases between them. The CDR3 contains 14 residues. Germline CDR1 and CDR2: SQVTM and ANQGSEA. Here the CDR3 reads CSAMGQLSYNEQFF. CDR3 DNA: TGCAGCGCCATGGGGCAGCTATCCTACAATGAGCAGTTCTTC.